This TCR beta chain stems from a study of patients and donors after allogeneic stem cell transplantation. A single record per CDR3 protein comes from TCRdb applying MiXCR to the RT-PCR reads. The table has 85,000 to 90,000 distinct CDR3 sequences, 45% to 50% seen once. V gave up 6 bases and J gave up 0 bases; unmatched junction bases: 4. The CDR3 loop spans 15 amino acids. Looked up from germline, CDR1 is SEHNR and CDR2 is FQNEAQ (reference sequence). This sequence was found in a human donor who was either an allogeneic HSCT recipient or a stem cell or donor lymphocyte infusion donor (not recorded which). It is not recorded whose cells these are; they may come from a transplant donor. The sequenced material came from blood, either unsorted or a sorted T cell fraction (not recorded which). The chain links TRBV7-9 to TRBJ1-3; 8 nucleotides align to TRBD1. CDR3 protein: CASSTTGGSGNTIYF. In nucleotides, the CDR3 is TGTGCCAGCAGTACCACAGGGGGCTCTGGAAACACCATATATTTT.